This T cell receptor beta chain was profiled in a study of blood T cells in healthy people across ages. Next came a second PCR, run for about 7 to 12 cycles, which used a sample-barcoded 5' primer along with a J-beta primer mix. TCRdb analysed the 5' RACE reads with MiXCR anew, one entry per CDR3 protein. The table shows 750,000 to 1,000,000 distinct CDR3 sequences, with 25% to 35% occurring only once. The length of the CDR3 is 17 residues. Germline CDR1 and CDR2: SGHDT and YYEEEE. These same data were also listed under a study on T cells of mothers and their children.

The rearrangement joins TRBV5-6 to TRBJ2-1; 8 bases map to TRBD1. The J call could be wrong; TRBJ2-7 is a better fit for the DNA end. The sequence came from a woman in her thirties or forties in good health. Material: blood. CDR3 sequence reads: CASSFNTGQGSYNEQYF. In nucleotides, the CDR3 is TGTGCCAGCAGCTTCAATACCGGACAGGGCTCCTACAACGAGCAGTACTTC.